This TCR beta chain was identified in a study of shared clonotypes between healthy human individuals. Study-level points and caveats: Lower generation probabilities were found for non-shared clonotypes than for those shared by all four donors.

CDR3 size: 18 residues. V was pared by 5 bases and J by 2 bases, with 23 bases between. Germline V lookup: CDR1 KGHSH, CDR2 LQKENI. Genomic DNA of each subset was evenly split across several immunoSEQ plates. Profiling relied on immunoSEQ multiplex PCR, and the TCRdb table lists in-frame clones only, not all of them. The repertoire holds around 1.5 million clones, with roughly 98% as singletons. Concerning this clone: Its antigen is unknown.

Sequenced sample: naive CD4+ T cells sorted from blood. Subset: CD45RA+ positively selected. V is TRBV18 and J is TRBJ2-3; D might be TRBD2 (5 bases). The clonotype originates from a man aged 25 to 45 in good health. This chain's CDR3 is CASSNLFGVSPNTDTQYF. CDR3 DNA sequence: TGTGCCAGCTCAAATCTCTTCGGGGTCTCGCCCAACACAGATACGCAGTATTTT.